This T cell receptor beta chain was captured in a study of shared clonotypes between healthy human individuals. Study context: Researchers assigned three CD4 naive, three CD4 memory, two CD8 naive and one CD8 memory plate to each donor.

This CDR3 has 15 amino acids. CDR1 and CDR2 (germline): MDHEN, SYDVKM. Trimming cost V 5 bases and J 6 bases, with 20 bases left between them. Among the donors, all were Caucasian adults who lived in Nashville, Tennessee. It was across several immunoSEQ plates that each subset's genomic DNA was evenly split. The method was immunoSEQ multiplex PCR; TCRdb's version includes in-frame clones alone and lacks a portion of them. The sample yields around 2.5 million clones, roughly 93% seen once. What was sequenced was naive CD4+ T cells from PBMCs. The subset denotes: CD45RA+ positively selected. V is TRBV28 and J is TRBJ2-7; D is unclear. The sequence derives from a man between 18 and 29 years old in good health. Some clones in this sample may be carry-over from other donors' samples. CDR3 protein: CASSPSEGRSAEQYF. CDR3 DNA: TGTGCCAGCAGTCCCTCGGAAGGTAGGTCGGCCGAGCAGTACTTC.